This TCR beta chain appears in the sequencing data of a study of human T cells and chemical hapten exposure. MiXCR, applied by TCRdb to the RACE reads, yields one record per CDR3 protein. The sample has about 120,000 distinct CDR3 sequences; about an eighth are singletons. Time point denoted: patch test 1, 2 weeks after DPC sensitization. As to treatment: therapeutic diphenylcyclopropenone sensitization with weekly scalp DPC. Trimming pared 8 bases from V and 0 bases from J, leaving 11 bases between. The germline V gene encodes CDR1 SNHLY and CDR2 FYNNEI. This CDR3 has 14 amino acids. The table lists this clonotype with a few counts.

The receptor comes from a man younger than 35 with alopecia areata. Some clones in this sample may be carry-over from other donors' samples. The material sequenced was whole blood, taken in connection with sensitization to the hapten diphenylcyclopropenone (DPC). V and J are TRBV2 and TRBJ1-5, with no clear D. The CDR3: CASHRGYSNQPQHF. The CDR3 DNA sequence: TGTGCCAGCCACAGAGGCTATAGCAATCAGCCCCAGCATTTT.